This record looks at one TCR beta chain sequence and its context. The record originates from a study of blood T cell repertoires in COVID-19. The germline gives CDR1 LGHDT, CDR2 YNNKEL (reference sequence). This CDR3 has 16 amino acids. The V and J ends lost 0 bases and 2 bases respectively, with 13 bases between them. The table came from immunoSEQ multiplex PCR; TCRdb's copy has only in-frame clones and leaves some out. The sample shows more than 25,000 clones, about nine tenths of them seen only once. The sequenced material came from peripheral blood. The chain joins TRBV3-1 (or the pseudogene TRBV3-2) to TRBJ1-2; a weak D match, TRBD1 (5 bases). The sequence derives from a man in his sixties with active COVID-19. CDR3 in amino acids: CASSQDLGGRNYGYTF. CDR3 sequence (DNA): TGTGCCAGCAGCCAAGATCTGGGGGGGAGAAACTATGGCTACACCTTC.